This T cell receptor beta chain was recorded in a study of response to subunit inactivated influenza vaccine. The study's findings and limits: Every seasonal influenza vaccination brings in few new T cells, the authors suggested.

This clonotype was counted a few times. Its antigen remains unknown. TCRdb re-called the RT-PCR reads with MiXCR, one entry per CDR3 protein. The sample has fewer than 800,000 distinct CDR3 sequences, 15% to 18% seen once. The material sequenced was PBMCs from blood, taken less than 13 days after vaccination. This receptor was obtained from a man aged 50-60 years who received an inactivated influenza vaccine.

CDR3 sequence (DNA): TGTGCCATCAGTTACAGGGACGAGCAGTACTTC. Its translation is CAISYRDEQYF. The chain combines TRBV10-3 with TRBJ2-7; D possibly corresponds to TRBD1 (6 bases). The germline gives CDR1 ENHRY, CDR2 SYGVKD. With 5 bases removed from V and 5 bases from J, the gap between germline ends came to 7 bases. This CDR3 is built from 11 residues.